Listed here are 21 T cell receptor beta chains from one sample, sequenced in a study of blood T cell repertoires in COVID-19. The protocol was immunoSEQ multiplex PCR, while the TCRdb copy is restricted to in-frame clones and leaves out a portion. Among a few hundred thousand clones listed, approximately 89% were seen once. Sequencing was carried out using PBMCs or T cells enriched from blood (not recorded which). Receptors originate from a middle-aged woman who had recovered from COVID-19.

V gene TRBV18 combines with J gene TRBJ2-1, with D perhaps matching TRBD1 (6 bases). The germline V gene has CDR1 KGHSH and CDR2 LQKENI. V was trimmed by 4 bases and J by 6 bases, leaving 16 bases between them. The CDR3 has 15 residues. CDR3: CASSLDLKGVNEQFF. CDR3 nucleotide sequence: TGTGCCAGCTCACTCGACCTTAAGGGGGTCAATGAGCAGTTCTTC.

The DNA of the CDR3 is TGCAGCGTTGCCGGGACAGGGGGCGGTCAGCCCCAGCATTTT. It specifies CSVAGTGGGQPQHF. The chain couples TRBV29-1 to TRBJ1-5; 12 positions agree with TRBD1. The CDR3 consists of 14 residues. The trim removed 4 bases at V and 6 bases at J, leaving 4 bases unmatched. CDR1 SQVTM and CDR2 ANQGSEA come from the germline V gene.

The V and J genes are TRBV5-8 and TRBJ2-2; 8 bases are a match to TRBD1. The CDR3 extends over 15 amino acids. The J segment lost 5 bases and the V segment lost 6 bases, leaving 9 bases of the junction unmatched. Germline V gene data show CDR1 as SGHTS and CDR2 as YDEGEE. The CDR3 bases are TGTGCCAGCACCCGACAGGGGTCGGGGACCGGGGAGCTGTTTTTT. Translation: CASTRQGSGTGELFF.

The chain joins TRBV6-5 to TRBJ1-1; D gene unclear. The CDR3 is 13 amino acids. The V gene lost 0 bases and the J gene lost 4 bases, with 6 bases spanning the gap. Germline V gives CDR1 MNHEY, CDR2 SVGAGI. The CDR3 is CASSYSLSTEAFF. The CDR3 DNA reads TGTGCCAGCAGTTACTCGCTGAGCACTGAAGCTTTCTTT.

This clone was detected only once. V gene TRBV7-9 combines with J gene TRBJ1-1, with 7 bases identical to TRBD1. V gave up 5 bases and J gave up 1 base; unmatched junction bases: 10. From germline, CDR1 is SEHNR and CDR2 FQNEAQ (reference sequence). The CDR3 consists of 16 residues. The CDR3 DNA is TGTGCCAGCAGCCGGAATCTTCAGGGGGGGAACACTGAAGCTTTCTTT. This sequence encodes CASSRNLQGGNTEAFF.

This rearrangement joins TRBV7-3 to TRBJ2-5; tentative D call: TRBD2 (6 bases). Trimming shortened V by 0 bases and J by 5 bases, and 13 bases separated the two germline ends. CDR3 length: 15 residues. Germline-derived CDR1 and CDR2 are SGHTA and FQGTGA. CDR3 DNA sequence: TGTGCCAGCAGCTTAACCGGGACTCCCAGCGAGACCCAGTACTTC. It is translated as CASSLTGTPSETQYF.

CDR3: CAISESNRYEQYF. In DNA form, the CDR3 reads TGTGCCATCAGTGAGTCGAACAGGTACGAGCAGTACTTC. The chain is built from TRBV10-3 and TRBJ2-7; the D gene is possibly TRBD1 (5 bases). The CDR3 has 13 amino acids. Germline CDR1 is ENHRY and CDR2 is SYGVKD. Between the trimmed V and J ends, which lost 0 bases and 4 bases, there was a span of 7 bases.

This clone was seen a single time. The chain's CDR3 is CASSQEGSGQGYIRRGYTF. The CDR3 DNA sequence: TGCGCCAGCAGCCAAGAAGGATCCGGACAGGGATATATTCGCCGTGGCTACACCTTC. The chain joins TRBV4-3 to TRBJ1-2, with TRBD1 matching over 8 bases. CDR1 is LGHNA and CDR2 is YSLEER in the germline V gene. The CDR3 spans 19 residues. V lost 0 bases to trimming and J lost 7 bases; unmatched junction nucleotides: 19.

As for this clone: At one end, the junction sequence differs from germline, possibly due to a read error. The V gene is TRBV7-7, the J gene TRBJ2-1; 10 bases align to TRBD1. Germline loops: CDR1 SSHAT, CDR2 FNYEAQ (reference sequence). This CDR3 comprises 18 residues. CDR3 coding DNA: TGTGCTAGCAGCGCAGCTTTTACCGGGACAGGGGCGATCAATGAGCAGTTCTTC. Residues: CASSAAFTGTGAINEQFF.

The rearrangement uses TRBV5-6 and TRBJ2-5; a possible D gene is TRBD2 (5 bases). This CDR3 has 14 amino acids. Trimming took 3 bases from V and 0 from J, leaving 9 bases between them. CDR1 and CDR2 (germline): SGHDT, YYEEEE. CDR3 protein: CASSSGLYQETQYF. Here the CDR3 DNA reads TGTGCCAGCAGCTCGGGGTTGTACCAAGAGACCCAGTACTTC.

The CDR3: CAIKGQSPSYEQYF. CDR3 nucleotide sequence: TGTGCCATCAAGGGACAGAGTCCTTCCTACGAGCAGTACTTC. The chain is built from TRBV28 and TRBJ2-7; 7 nucleotides agree with TRBD1. This CDR3 is 14 amino acids long. The V gene end was trimmed by 10 bases and the J gene end by 1 base; junction bases not matched to a gene: 10. CDR1 MDHEN and CDR2 SYDVKM come from the germline V gene. Variable domain in full (rest from reference TRBV28 and TRBJ2-7): DVKVTQSSRYLVKRTGEKVFLECVQDMDHENMFWYRQDPGLGLRLIYFSYDVKMKEKGDIPEGYSVSREKKERFSLILESASTNQTSMYLCAIKGQSPSYEQYFGPGTRLTVT.

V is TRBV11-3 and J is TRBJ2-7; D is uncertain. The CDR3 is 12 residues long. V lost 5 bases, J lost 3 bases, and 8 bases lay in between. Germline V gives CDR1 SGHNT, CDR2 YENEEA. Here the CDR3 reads CASSRQNYEQYF. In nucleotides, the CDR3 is TGTGCCAGCAGCCGACAAAACTACGAGCAGTACTTC.

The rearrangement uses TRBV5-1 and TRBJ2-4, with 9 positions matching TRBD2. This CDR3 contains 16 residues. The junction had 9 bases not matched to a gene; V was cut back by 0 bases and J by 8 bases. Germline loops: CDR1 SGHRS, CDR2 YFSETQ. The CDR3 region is CASSLGEAGGMDIQYF. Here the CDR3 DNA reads TGCGCCAGCAGCTTGGGTGAAGCGGGGGGAATGGACATTCAGTACTTC.

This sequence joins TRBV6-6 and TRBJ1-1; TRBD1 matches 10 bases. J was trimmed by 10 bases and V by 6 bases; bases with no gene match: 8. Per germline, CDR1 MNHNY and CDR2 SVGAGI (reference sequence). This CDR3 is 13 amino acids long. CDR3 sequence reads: CASSRQGAISAFF. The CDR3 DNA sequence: TGTGCCAGCAGCCGACAGGGGGCTATTTCAGCTTTCTTT.

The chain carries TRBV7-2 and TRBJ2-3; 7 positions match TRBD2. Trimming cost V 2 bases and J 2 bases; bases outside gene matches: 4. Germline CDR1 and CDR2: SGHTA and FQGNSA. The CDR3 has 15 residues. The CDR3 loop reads CASSLTAGTTDTQYF. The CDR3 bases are TGTGCCAGCAGCTTAACAGCGGGGACCACAGATACGCAGTATTTT.

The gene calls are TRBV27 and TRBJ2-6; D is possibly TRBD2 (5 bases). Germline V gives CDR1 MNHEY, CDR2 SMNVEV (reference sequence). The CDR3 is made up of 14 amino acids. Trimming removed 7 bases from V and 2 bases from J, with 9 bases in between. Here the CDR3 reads CASKTGAGANVLTF. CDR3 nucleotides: TGTGCCAGCAAAACCGGGGCTGGGGCCAACGTCCTGACTTTC.

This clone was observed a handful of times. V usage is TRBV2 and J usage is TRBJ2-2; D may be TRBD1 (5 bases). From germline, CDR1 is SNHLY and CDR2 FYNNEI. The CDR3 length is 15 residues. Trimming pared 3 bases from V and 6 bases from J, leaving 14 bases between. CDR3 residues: CASSEDTKRAGELFF. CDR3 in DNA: TGTGCCAGCAGTGAGGACACTAAAAGGGCCGGGGAGCTGTTTTTT.

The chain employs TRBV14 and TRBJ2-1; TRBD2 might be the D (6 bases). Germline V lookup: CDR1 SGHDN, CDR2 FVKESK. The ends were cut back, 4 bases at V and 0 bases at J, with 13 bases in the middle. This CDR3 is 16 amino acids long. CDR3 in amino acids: CASSPRLGSSYNEQFF. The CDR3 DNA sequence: TGTGCCAGCAGCCCCCGACTAGGGAGCTCCTACAATGAGCAGTTCTTC. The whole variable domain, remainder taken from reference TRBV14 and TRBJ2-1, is EAGVTQFPSHSVIEKGQTVTLRCDPISGHDNLYWYRRVMGKEIKFLLHFVKESKQDESGMPNNRFLAERTGGTYSTLKVQPAELEDSGVYFCASSPRLGSSYNEQFFGPGTRLTVL.

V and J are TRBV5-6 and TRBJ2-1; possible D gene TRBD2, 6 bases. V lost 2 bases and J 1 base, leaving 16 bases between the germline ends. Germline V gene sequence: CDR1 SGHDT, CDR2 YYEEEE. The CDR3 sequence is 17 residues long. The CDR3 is CASSLLGGARSYNEQFF. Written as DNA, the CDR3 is TGTGCCAGCAGCTTATTAGGCGGGGCACGTTCCTACAATGAGCAGTTCTTC.

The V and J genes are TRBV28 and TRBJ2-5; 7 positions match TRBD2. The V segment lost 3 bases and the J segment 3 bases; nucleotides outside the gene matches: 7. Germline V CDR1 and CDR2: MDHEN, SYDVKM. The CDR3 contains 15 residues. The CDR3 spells CASSFRRLAEETQYF. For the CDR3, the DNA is TGTGCCAGCAGTTTTAGACGACTAGCCGAAGAGACCCAGTACTTC.

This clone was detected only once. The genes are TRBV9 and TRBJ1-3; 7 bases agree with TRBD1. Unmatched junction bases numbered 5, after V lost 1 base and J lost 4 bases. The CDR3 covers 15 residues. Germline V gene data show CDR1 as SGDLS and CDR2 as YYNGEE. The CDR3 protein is CASSVKTGKGNTIYF. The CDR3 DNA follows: TGTGCCAGCAGCGTAAAGACAGGGAAAGGAAACACCATATATTTT.